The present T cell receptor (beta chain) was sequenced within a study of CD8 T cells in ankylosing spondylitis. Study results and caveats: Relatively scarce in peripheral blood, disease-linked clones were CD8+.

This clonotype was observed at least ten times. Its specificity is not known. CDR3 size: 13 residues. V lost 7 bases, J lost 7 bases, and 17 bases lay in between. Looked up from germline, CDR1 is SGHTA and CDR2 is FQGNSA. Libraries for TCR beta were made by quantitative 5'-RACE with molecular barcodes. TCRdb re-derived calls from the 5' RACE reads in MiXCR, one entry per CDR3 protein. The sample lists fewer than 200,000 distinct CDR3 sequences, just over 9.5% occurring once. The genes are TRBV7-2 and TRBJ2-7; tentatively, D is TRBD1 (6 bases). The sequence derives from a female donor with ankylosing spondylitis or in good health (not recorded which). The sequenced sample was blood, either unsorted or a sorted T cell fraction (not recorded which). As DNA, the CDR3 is TGTGCCAGCACCTCGGGTCTAAGGGGGGAGCAGTACTTC. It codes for CASTSGLRGEQYF.